A single sample gave rise to the 2 T cell receptor beta chains below, sequenced in a study of cytomegalovirus exposure and HLA in healthy donors. Primers included in the PCR were 60 Vbeta and 13 Jbeta primers. Libraries were prepared by immunoSEQ multiplex PCR; TCRdb keeps only in-frame clonotypes and omits some of them. Among about 120,000 clones, 50% to 70% were seen once, and the ten largest hold less than 9.5%. The material sequenced was PBMCs. All receptors derive from a woman between 35 and 50 years old in good health and CMV-seropositive.

On this clone itself: One end of the junction does not line up with germline, which may come from a read error. The chain has TRBV7-7 and TRBJ2-5, with 10 bases that match TRBD2. The closer fit of TRBJ2-7 to the DNA end suggests the J call may be wrong. This CDR3 is 15 amino acids long. Germline V CDR1 and CDR2: SSHAT, FNYEAQ (reference sequence). In DNA, the CDR3 is TGTGCTAGCAGCCGCGGGCTAGCGGGAGACTACGAGCAGTACTTC. Translating gives CASSRGLAGDYEQYF.

In its sample, this clone was seen a few times. The chain employs TRBV4-2 and TRBJ2-5; 10 nucleotides match TRBD1. The assigned J gene may be wrong: the sequence end matches TRBJ2-7 better. The CDR3 consists of 14 residues. Germline V CDR1 and CDR2: LGHNA, YNFKEQ. This chain's CDR3 is CASSFGQGEDEQYF. CDR3 nucleotide sequence: TGTGCCAGCAGCTTTGGACAGGGGGAGGACGAGCAGTACTTC.